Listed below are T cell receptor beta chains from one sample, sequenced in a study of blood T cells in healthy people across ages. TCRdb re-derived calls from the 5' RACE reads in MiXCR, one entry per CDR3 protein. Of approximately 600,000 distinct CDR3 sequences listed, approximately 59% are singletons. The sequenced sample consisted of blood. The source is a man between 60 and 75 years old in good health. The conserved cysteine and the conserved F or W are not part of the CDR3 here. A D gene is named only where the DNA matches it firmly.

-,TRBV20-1,SASVAERQETQY
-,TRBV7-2,ASSPPASLGTGELF
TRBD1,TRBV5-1,ASSLGDRGHNEQF
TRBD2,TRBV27,ASSHTSGGADTQY
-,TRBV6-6,ASSYSPGDTEAF
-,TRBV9,ASSVVGVSQETQY
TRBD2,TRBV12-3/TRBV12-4,ASSLSSGGAETQY
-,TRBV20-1,NAEGWGAKNIQY
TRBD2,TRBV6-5,ASSYSGAGGQDEQF
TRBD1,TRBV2,ASRPQGAPYEQY
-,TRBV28,ASSLGTYGYT
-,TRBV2,ASSVRGSGETQY
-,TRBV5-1,ASSLYRVRTEAF
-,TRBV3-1,ASSQDFGGRASEKLF
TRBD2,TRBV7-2,ASSHPTSGGAPSYNEQF
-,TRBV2,ASSESRDTEAF
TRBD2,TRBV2,ASRAILAAPYNEQF
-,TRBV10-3,AISVTGRADEQF
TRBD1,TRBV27,ATKIGTGRETQY
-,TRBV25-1,ASSEYGATNEKLF
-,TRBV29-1,SALVGTEAF
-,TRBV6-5,ASSQQAGYNSPLH
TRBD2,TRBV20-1,SARTGTSGNEQF
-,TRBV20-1,SARLPGYNSPLH
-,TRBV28,ASSFAWETQY
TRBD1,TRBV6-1,ASRRTGIGAYSNQPQH
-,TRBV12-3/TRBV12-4,ASSLSTGQPQH
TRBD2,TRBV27,ASRLTSGRHNEQY